Each of the 24 T cell receptor beta chains below was sequenced from the same sample in a study of cytomegalovirus exposure and HLA in healthy donors. It was with 60 Vbeta and 13 Jbeta primers that the PCR ran. Some clones are missing from TCRdb's copy, which holds only in-frame ones; the method was immunoSEQ multiplex PCR. The sample consists of tens of thousands of clones, less than 70% of them appearing once. Sequenced input: PBMCs. All receptors come from a human donor in good health.

This sequence joins TRBV7-9 and TRBJ2-1; 7 bases align to TRBD1. V trimming: 6 bases; J trimming: 4 bases; junction bases outside the gene matches: 9. The CDR3 runs 15 residues. CDR1 is SEHNR and CDR2 is FQNEAQ in the germline V gene (reference sequence). CDR3 sequence: CASSRPGTAYNEQFF. CDR3 DNA sequence: TGTGCCAGCAGTCGACCCGGGACAGCGTACAATGAGCAGTTCTTC.

The chain couples TRBV5-4 to TRBJ1-3; possibly TRBD1 for D (5 bases). Germline V CDR1 and CDR2: SGHNT, YYREEE (reference sequence). This CDR3 has 13 amino acids. Trimming shortened V by 2 bases and J by 7 bases, and 10 bases separated the two germline ends. This CDR3 is CASSFGHGNTIYF. CDR3 DNA: TGTGCCAGCAGCTTCGGACACGGGAACACCATATATTTT.

This clone has only one observation. The V call is TRBV4-3, the J call TRBJ2-3, with D maybe TRBD2 (5 bases). V was clipped by 0 bases and J by 0 bases, with 13 bases between them. CDR1 and CDR2 from the germline V gene are LGHNA and YSLEER. The CDR3 contains 17 residues. The CDR3 DNA reads TGCGCCAGCAGCCAAGAACCCTATTCGGGGAGCACAGATACGCAGTATTTT. It translates to CASSQEPYSGSTDTQYF.

There are a few counts of this clone. V usage is TRBV7-3 and J usage is TRBJ2-2; D perhaps matches TRBD2 (6 bases). Trimming took off 5 bases at V and 8 bases at J, with 18 bases between the two ends. Germline V gene sequence: CDR1 SGHTA, CDR2 FQGTGA. The CDR3 loop spans 15 amino acids. CDR3 in DNA: TGTGCCAGCAGCCCATCGACTAGTGGAGGAGGGGAGCTGTTTTTT. Protein sequence: CASSPSTSGGGELFF.

This clone came up a few times. The V call is TRBV5-6, the J call TRBJ1-2, with unresolved D. The germline V gene encodes CDR1 SGHDT and CDR2 YYEEEE. Trimming stripped 0 bases from V and 7 bases from J, with 19 bases between. This CDR3 comprises 16 residues. The CDR3 region is CASSLERERRSGGYTF. In DNA, the CDR3 is TGTGCCAGCAGCTTGGAACGGGAAAGAAGGTCTGGTGGCTACACCTTC.

This clone was seen a handful of times. DNA of the CDR3: TGTGCCAGCAGCTTAGGTTCTAGCACAGATACGCAGTATTTT. Translating gives CASSLGSSTDTQYF. V usage is TRBV7-6 and J usage is TRBJ2-3, with unresolved D. The CDR3 is 14 residues long. V was cut by 1 base and J by 0 bases, with 5 bases left in between. Germline V gene lookup returns CDR1 SGHVS and CDR2 FNYEAQ.

The J gene is TRBJ1-2, the V gene TRBV25-1; D is undetermined. Trimming removed 7 bases from V and 8 bases from J, with 17 bases in between. CDR3 length: 13 amino acids. CDR1 is MGHDK and CDR2 is SYGVNS in the germline V gene. This chain's CDR3 is CASTDAYVGGYTF. The DNA for the CDR3 is TGTGCCAGCACCGACGCGTACGTGGGCGGCTACACCTTC.

This clone was picked up a small number of times. V gene TRBV19 combines with J gene TRBJ2-5, with 7 bases lining up with TRBD1. After removal of 5 bases from V and 5 bases from J, the junction contained 5 bases not matched to a gene. Germline V gene sequence: CDR1 LNHDA, CDR2 SQIVND (reference sequence). This CDR3 contains 13 residues. CDR3 DNA: TGTGCCAGTAGTGTCGACAGGGTTGAGACCCAGTACTTC. Its protein product is CASSVDRVETQYF.

This chain links TRBV7-9 with TRBJ2-7, with D tentatively TRBD1 (7 bases). Trimming shortened V by 0 bases and J by 3 bases, and 9 bases separated the two germline ends. The CDR3 covers 14 residues. CDR1 and CDR2 (germline): SEHNR, FQNEAQ (reference sequence). CDR3 DNA sequence: TGTGCCAGCAGCTTAGCGCGGGACAGCTACGAGCAGTACTTC. It encodes CASSLARDSYEQYF.

This chain links TRBV7-9 with TRBJ1-4; no clear D gene. The CDR3 is made up of 15 amino acids. V was shortened by 5 bases and J by 8 bases, with 18 bases between the two germline ends. In germline, CDR1 is SEHNR, CDR2 FQNEAQ (reference sequence). The CDR3 nucleotides are TGTGCCAGCAGCCCCACTGAGGTTCTTGGGGAAAAACTGTTTTTT. This sequence encodes CASSPTEVLGEKLFF.

V is TRBV7-8 and J is TRBJ2-1; 8 bases are shared with TRBD2. The trim removed 6 bases at V and 4 bases at J, leaving 5 bases unmatched. The length of the CDR3 is 14 residues. Germline V CDR1 and CDR2: SGHVS, FQNEAQ. The CDR3 loop is CASRGGGQYNEQFF. The CDR3, as DNA: TGTGCCAGCAGGGGCGGGGGGCAGTACAATGAGCAGTTCTTC.

There are a few counts of this clone. The chain has TRBV5-6 and TRBJ2-7; the D is unclear. V lost 0 bases and J 0 bases, leaving 7 bases between the germline ends. This CDR3 is 14 amino acids long. Looked up from germline, CDR1 is SGHDT and CDR2 is YYEEEE. CDR3 sequence (DNA): TGTGCCAGCAGCTTGGGCAGACACTCCTACGAGCAGTACTTC. This gives the protein CASSLGRHSYEQYF.

The V and J genes are TRBV7-2 and TRBJ2-3, with D perhaps matching TRBD2 (6 bases). V dropped 2 bases and J dropped 4 bases, with 13 bases sitting between them. Germline V CDR1 and CDR2: SGHTA, FQGNSA. CDR3 length: 15 amino acids. CDR3 nucleotides: TGTGCCAGCAGCTTAAAGCTAGCGAGATCAGATACGCAGTATTTT. Translation: CASSLKLARSDTQYF.

This chain links TRBV19 with TRBJ1-2, with 8 bases matching TRBD1. V shed 8 bases, J shed 3 bases, and the junction held 5 bases outside the gene matches. Germline V lookup: CDR1 LNHDA, CDR2 SQIVND (reference sequence). The CDR3 consists of 13 residues. The CDR3, as DNA: TGTGCCAGTGCCAGGGGGCGCGACTATGGCTACACCTTC. This gives the protein CASARGRDYGYTF.

Remarks on this clone: Other DNA sequences from this sample encode an identical CDR3 as well. The V gene is TRBV7-9, the J gene TRBJ1-1, with D perhaps TRBD1 (6 bases). The CDR3 extends over 13 amino acids. Germline CDR1 is SEHNR and CDR2 is FQNEAQ (reference sequence). Trimming took 6 bases from V and 1 from J, leaving 9 bases between them. In nucleotides, the CDR3 is TGTGCCAGCAGTTTACAGGGGAACACTGAAGCTTTCTTT. It codes for CASSLQGNTEAFF.

The chain recombines TRBV4-3 with TRBJ1-5, with D uncertain. Between the trimmed V and J ends, which lost 5 bases and 7 bases, there was a span of 12 bases. Germline V lookup: CDR1 LGHNA, CDR2 YSLEER. This CDR3 is 13 amino acids long. The CDR3 sequence: CASSFTLSQPQHF. In DNA, the CDR3 is TGCGCCAGCAGCTTTACATTATCGCAGCCCCAGCATTTT.

The chain recombines TRBV7-3 with TRBJ2-2, with a tentative D call TRBD1 (6 bases). Trimming pared 0 bases from V and 13 bases from J, leaving 12 bases between. This CDR3 is built from 13 residues. CDR1 is SGHTA and CDR2 is FQGTGA in the germline V gene. The CDR3 protein is CASSLTATGTLFF. CDR3 DNA sequence: TGTGCCAGCAGCTTAACGGCTACAGGGACGCTGTTTTTT.

As for this clone: Germline is not matched at one junction end, which may reflect a read error. The rearrangement uses TRBV7-7 and TRBJ1-4, with 8 bases identical to TRBD1. The CDR3 is made up of 16 amino acids. Germline V gives CDR1 SSHAT, CDR2 FNYEAQ (reference sequence). The CDR3 loop reads CASSQPEGQDNEKLFF. The CDR3, as DNA: TGTGCTAGCAGCCAACCGGAGGGACAGGATAATGAAAAACTGTTTTTT.

The chain uses TRBV7-9 and TRBJ1-5; D uncertain. The CDR3 runs to 12 residues. V was clipped by 3 bases and J by 4 bases, with 4 bases between them. Germline V gives CDR1 SEHNR, CDR2 FQNEAQ (reference sequence). The CDR3 loop is CASSLENQPQHF. In DNA form, the CDR3 reads TGTGCCAGCAGCTTGGAGAATCAGCCCCAGCATTTT.

V gene TRBV5-1 combines with J gene TRBJ1-1; D is unresolved. Looked up from germline, CDR1 is SGHRS and CDR2 is YFSETQ. The CDR3 length is 14 residues. V dropped 1 base and J dropped 3 bases, with 10 bases sitting between them. The CDR3 is CASSLTGIDTEAFF. CDR3 sequence (DNA): TGCGCCAGCAGCTTGACGGGTATCGACACTGAAGCTTTCTTT.

A few counts support this clone. The V and J genes are TRBV5-1 and TRBJ2-7, with D unclear. V lost 0 bases and J lost 0, with 13 bases in between. The CDR3 has 16 amino acids. Germline V gene lookup returns CDR1 SGHRS and CDR2 YFSETQ. CDR3 sequence reads: CASSLGPALSSYEQYF. The CDR3 DNA sequence: TGCGCCAGCAGCTTGGGTCCAGCGTTAAGCTCCTACGAGCAGTACTTC. Variable domain in full (rest from reference TRBV5-1 and TRBJ2-7): KAGVTQTPRYLIKTRGQQVTLSCSPISGHRSVSWYQQTPGQGLQFLFEYFSETQRNKGNFPGRFSGRQFSNSRSEMNVSTLELGDSALYLCASSLGPALSSYEQYFGPGTRLTVT.

The J gene is TRBJ1-2, the V gene TRBV4-1; D remains unclear. The length of the CDR3 is 17 residues. The germline CDR1 and CDR2 sequences are MGHRA and YSYEKL. With 4 bases removed from V and 4 bases from J, the gap between germline ends came to 22 bases. As DNA, the CDR3 is TGCGCCAGCAGCCGCTCAGGCGGGTCGGGGAACACCTATGGCTACACCTTC. It encodes CASSRSGGSGNTYGYTF.

This clone was seen more than once but under ten times. The chain combines TRBV5-4 with TRBJ2-7; D is possibly TRBD2 (5 bases). Trimming cost V 0 bases and J 2 bases, with 6 bases left between them. The germline CDR1 and CDR2 sequences are SGHNT and YYREEE (reference sequence). The CDR3 extends over 13 amino acids. The CDR3 DNA is TGTGCCAGCAGCTTGGTAGCGACCTACGAGCAGTACTTC. Amino acids: CASSLVATYEQYF.

The chain carries TRBV2 and TRBJ1-4; D not certain. V lost 4 bases and J lost 3, with 9 bases in between. The CDR3 runs to 14 residues. Germline V CDR1 and CDR2: SNHLY, FYNNEI. The CDR3 loop reads CASSATLANEKLFF. The DNA of the CDR3 is TGTGCCAGCAGTGCCACGCTAGCTAATGAAAAACTGTTTTTT. Full variable domain (missing parts from reference TRBV2 and TRBJ1-4): EPEVTQTPSHQVTQMGQEVILRCVPISNHLYFYWYRQILGQKVEFLVSFYNNEISEKSEIFDDQFSVERPDGSNFTLKIRSTKLEDSAMYFCASSATLANEKLFFGSGTQLSVL.